This passage covers 22 T cell receptor beta chains from one sample sequenced in a study of T-cell reconstitution after alpha-beta-depleted transplantation in children. Unique molecular identifiers featured in how the TCRbeta library was prepared. TCRdb reanalysed the PCR reads using MiXCR and keeps one entry per CDR3 protein. Of roughly 610,000 distinct CDR3 sequences detected, about 10% appear once; the ten largest clones hold less than 5%. The sequencing here drew on PBMCs from the stem cell graft donor, taken from the stem cell graft. These receptors were collected from a human donor who donated a stem cell graft to a child with acute myeloid leukemia.

This clonotype was observed a few times. This chain connects TRBV5-1 to TRBJ2-2; D call uncertain. The germline V gene has CDR1 SGHRS and CDR2 YFSETQ. This CDR3 has 13 residues. V lost 6 bases to trimming and J lost 6 bases, with 12 bases between them. This CDR3 is CASTLGVAGELFF. CDR3 bases: TGCGCCAGCACCCTCGGAGTGGCCGGGGAGCTGTTTTTT.

The sample holds a few counts of this clonotype. This CDR3 is CASSLSPDSTNEKLFF. CDR3 DNA sequence: TGCGCCAGCAGCTTGAGCCCAGATTCTACGAATGAAAAACTGTTTTTT. The chain is built from TRBV5-1 and TRBJ1-4; D gene unclear. V was clipped by 1 base and J by 5 bases, with 15 bases between them. CDR1 and CDR2 (germline): SGHRS, YFSETQ. This CDR3 region has 16 residues.

The chain is built from TRBV11-1 and TRBJ2-3; 14 bases fit TRBD2. This CDR3 spans 18 amino acids. Germline V gene sequence: CDR1 SGHAT, CDR2 FQDESV (reference sequence). V dropped 1 base and J dropped 7; count of bases not matched to a gene: 10. This CDR3 is CASSLERLAGGPTNTQYF. In DNA, the CDR3 is TGTGCCAGCAGCTTAGAGAGACTAGCGGGAGGGCCGACCAATACGCAGTATTTT.

The rearrangement links TRBV18 to TRBJ2-1, with TRBD2 matching 9 bases. Trimming removed 2 bases from V and 4 bases from J; junction bases left unmatched: 6. The CDR3 extends over 16 amino acids. Germline V CDR1 and CDR2: KGHSH, LQKENI. The CDR3 DNA sequence: TGTGCCAGCTCACCATTACGACTAGCGGAGTACAATGAGCAGTTCTTC. It yields the protein CASSPLRLAEYNEQFF.

This chain uses TRBV12-3 or TRBV12-4 with TRBJ1-1, with D perhaps TRBD1 (5 bases). Trimming cost V 1 base and J 1 base, with 10 bases left between them. The CDR3 extends over 15 amino acids. CDR3 bases: TGTGCCAGCAGTTTAGGCTTAACAGGGAACACTGAAGCTTTCTTT. It translates to CASSLGLTGNTEAFF.

This clonotype was counted between two and nine times. The chain links TRBV6-1 to TRBJ2-7, with D possibly matching TRBD1 (6 bases). V lost 8 bases, J lost 3 bases, and 8 bases lay in between. The CDR3 covers 11 residues. CDR1 MNHNS and CDR2 SASEGT come from the germline V gene. The CDR3 region has the DNA TGTGCCAGCTACAGGGACTACGAGCAGTACTTC. Encoded protein: CASYRDYEQYF.

This clonotype has a handful of counts. V usage is TRBV9 and J usage is TRBJ2-4, with D possibly being TRBD2 (6 bases). The germline V gene encodes CDR1 SGDLS and CDR2 YYNGEE. The CDR3 has 15 amino acids. Trimming cost V 0 bases and J 3 bases, with 10 bases left between them. CDR3 sequence: CASSVADGGKNIQYF. The CDR3 DNA reads as TGTGCCAGCAGCGTAGCGGACGGGGGCAAAAACATTCAGTACTTC.

There are a few counts of this clonotype. The chain carries TRBV11-1 and TRBJ2-4; D is unresolved. The CDR3 is 18 residues long. Germline assignment: CDR1 SGHAT and CDR2 FQDESV (reference sequence). V lost 5 bases to trimming and J lost 0 bases, with 20 bases between them. As DNA, the CDR3 is TGTGCCAGCAGCCCGCTTTTTTTACGAGAGATAGCCAAAAACATTCAGTACTTC. This encodes CASSPLFLREIAKNIQYF.

This clonotype has a handful of counts. V and J are TRBV7-9 and TRBJ2-3; 8 positions match TRBD2. The V gene end was trimmed by 5 bases and the J gene end by 4 bases; junction bases not matched to a gene: 8. This CDR3 has 15 residues. Germline assignment: CDR1 SEHNR and CDR2 FQNEAQ (reference sequence). The CDR3 region is CASSEGLAAADTQYF. In DNA form, the CDR3 reads TGTGCCAGCAGCGAAGGACTAGCTGCGGCAGATACGCAGTATTTT. Looking up the rest from reference TRBV7-9 and TRBJ2-3 gives the full variable domain: DTGVSQNPRHKITKRGQNVTFRCDPISEHNRLYWYRQTLGQGPEFLTYFQNEAQLEKSRLLSDRFSAERPKGSFSTLEIQRTEQGDSAMYLCASSEGLAAADTQYFGPGTRLTVL.

This chain uses TRBV5-1 with TRBJ2-2; D is perhaps TRBD2 (6 bases). CDR3 length equals 16 residues. The germline gives CDR1 SGHRS, CDR2 YFSETQ. V shed 2 bases and J shed 5 bases, with 16 bases lying between them. In DNA, the CDR3 is TGCGCCAGCAGCTTAAGTGACAGACTAGATACCGGGGAGCTGTTTTTT. This sequence encodes CASSLSDRLDTGELFF.

In its sample, this clonotype was seen many times. The chain employs TRBV29-1 and TRBJ2-1, with 7 bases identical to TRBD2. V trimming: 5 bases; J trimming: 1 base; junction bases outside the gene matches: 2. This CDR3 contains 13 residues. Germline CDR1 SQVTM, CDR2 ANQGSEA. Here the CDR3 DNA reads TGCAGCGTTCGGGGGGAATCCTACAATGAGCAGTTCTTC. It translates to CSVRGESYNEQFF.

This clonotype was detected only a few times. The chain is built from TRBV14 and TRBJ2-5, with D uncertain. Germline V gives CDR1 SGHDN, CDR2 FVKESK. The length of the CDR3 is 14 residues. Trimming took off 4 bases at V and 1 base at J, with 10 bases between the two ends. CDR3 sequence: CASSRSPVQETQYF. CDR3 sequence (DNA): TGTGCCAGCAGCCGAAGCCCGGTCCAAGAGACCCAGTACTTC.

This clonotype was found many times. The chain combines TRBV12-3 or TRBV12-4 with TRBJ2-2, with 8 bases fitting TRBD2. The J segment lost 6 bases and the V segment lost 3 bases, leaving 9 bases of the junction unmatched. The CDR3 is made up of 16 amino acids. The CDR3 loop reads CASSFGSYGRAGELFF. CDR3 bases: TGTGCCAGCAGTTTTGGTTCCTACGGGAGGGCCGGGGAGCTGTTTTTT.

This clonotype was observed many times. The chain uses TRBV28 and TRBJ2-2; no definite D call. This CDR3 spans 16 amino acids. Germline CDR1 is MDHEN and CDR2 is SYDVKM. V lost 3 bases to trimming and J lost 3 bases, with 14 bases between them. The CDR3 loop is CASSFFRLKDTGELFF. As DNA, the CDR3 is TGTGCCAGCAGTTTTTTCAGGCTTAAGGACACCGGGGAGCTGTTTTTT.

The V gene is TRBV24-1, the J gene TRBJ2-1; 12 bases are shared with TRBD1. The CDR3 covers 16 residues. Per the germline V gene, CDR1 is KGHDR and CDR2 is SFDVKD. With 3 bases clipped from V and 6 bases from J, the junction kept 5 bases outside the gene matches. In DNA, the CDR3 is TGTGCCACCAGTGATCCGGGACAGGGGGCTGGCAATGAGCAGTTCTTC. Translation gives CATSDPGQGAGNEQFF.

This clonotype was seen only a few times. CDR3 DNA sequence: TGTGCCAGCTCACCAGATAGGACATCCCGAGAGCAGTACTTC. Encoded protein: CASSPDRTSREQYF. This chain uses TRBV18 with TRBJ2-7; possibly TRBD1 for D (5 bases). The CDR3 length is 14 residues. Germline CDR1 and CDR2: KGHSH and LQKENI. The ends were cut back, 2 bases at V and 7 bases at J, with 15 bases in the middle.

This clonotype was seen a handful of times. The CDR3 spells CSVEVWGRDTEAFF. The CDR3 region has the DNA TGCAGCGTTGAAGTATGGGGGCGCGACACTGAAGCTTTCTTT. This chain uses TRBV29-1 with TRBJ1-1, with D tentatively TRBD1 (6 bases). The CDR3 contains 14 residues. The V and J ends lost 1 base and 3 bases respectively, with 12 bases between them. Germline V gene lookup returns CDR1 SQVTM and CDR2 ANQGSEA.

This clonotype was counted only a few times. The chain links TRBV30 to TRBJ2-4; no clear D gene. This CDR3 spans 15 amino acids. The V end was cut by 1 base, the J end by 8 bases, with 18 bases between. The germline V gene encodes CDR1 GTSNPN and CDR2 SVGIG (reference sequence). The CDR3 nucleotides read TGTGCCTGGAGTGCCTCGACTCCTATGTGGGACATTCAGTACTTC. The encoded protein is CAWSASTPMWDIQYF. Supplemented by reference TRBV30 and TRBJ2-4, the full variable domain reads SQTIHQWPATLVQPVGSPLSLECTVEGTSNPNLYWYRQAAGRGLQLLFYSVGIGQISSEVPQNLSASRPQDRQFILSSKKLLLSDSGFYLCAWSASTPMWDIQYFGAGTRLSVL.

There are many counts of this clonotype. This rearrangement joins TRBV7-2 to TRBJ2-3; 7 nucleotides align to TRBD2. The CDR3 covers 15 residues. Germline V gives CDR1 SGHTA, CDR2 FQGNSA. The J segment lost 3 bases and the V segment lost 4 bases, leaving 7 bases of the junction unmatched. The CDR3 sequence: CASSSAGRVTDTQYF. The CDR3 coding sequence is TGTGCCAGCAGCTCAGCGGGACGTGTAACAGATACGCAGTATTTT.

This clonotype has more than one count but fewer than ten. This chain uses TRBV10-3 with TRBJ2-4; no definite D call. Trimming took off 0 bases at V and 0 bases at J, with 12 bases between the two ends. The CDR3 runs 17 residues. Germline V gives CDR1 ENHRY, CDR2 SYGVKD. The CDR3 DNA is TGTGCCATCAGTGAGTCGGATCGTATTATAGCCAAAAACATTCAGTACTTC. Its protein product is CAISESDRIIAKNIQYF.

The V call is TRBV27, the J call TRBJ2-5; 9 nucleotides match TRBD1. With V trimmed by 5 bases and J by 2 bases, 12 bases remained unmatched. In germline, CDR1 is MNHEY, CDR2 SMNVEV (reference sequence). The CDR3 is made up of 17 amino acids. DNA of the CDR3: TGTGCCAGCAGTCCAACAGGGGGCAGGTCGGCACAAGAGACCCAGTACTTC. This encodes CASSPTGGRSAQETQYF.

The sample holds a few counts of this clonotype. In DNA form, the CDR3 reads TGTGCCAGCAGCCGCCCCCCCCTTAACAACAATGAGCAGTTCTTC. Translating gives CASSRPPLNNNEQFF. The rearrangement joins TRBV6-2 or TRBV6-3 to TRBJ2-1; D uncertain. The CDR3 totals 15 residues. V gave up 6 bases and J gave up 5 bases, with 17 bases separating them. Germline V gene data show CDR1 as MNHEY and CDR2 as SVGEGT.